The 8 T cell receptor beta chains below come from one sample, sequenced in a study of blood T cell repertoires in COVID-19. Here immunoSEQ multiplex PCR was the method, and the copy in TCRdb shows in-frame clones only, minus some. The data hold more than 95,000 clones, with about 90% observed a single time. Sequencing used peripheral blood. These TCRs come from a man aged 45-60 years with acute or convalescent COVID-19.

This rearrangement joins TRBV19 to TRBJ2-2, with 11 nucleotides matching TRBD2. In germline, CDR1 is LNHDA, CDR2 SQIVND (reference sequence). Trimming removed 3 bases from V and 0 bases from J; junction bases left unmatched: 9. CDR3 length: 19 residues. Here the CDR3 DNA reads TGTGCCAGTAGTATTTATGGGCTAGCGGGAGGAGCGAACACCGGGGAGCTGTTTTTT. Translation gives CASSIYGLAGGANTGELFF.

This clone occurred a few times. This chain joins TRBV6-5 and TRBJ2-7; 8 nucleotides agree with TRBD1. The V and J ends lost 6 bases and 7 bases, in that order; junction bases with no gene match: 8. Germline values: CDR1 MNHEY, CDR2 SVGAGI. The CDR3 runs 13 residues. CDR3 residues: CASRSQGAGEQYF. CDR3 DNA sequence: TGTGCCAGCAGATCTCAGGGGGCCGGGGAGCAGTACTTC.

This chain links TRBV19 with TRBJ2-5; D might be TRBD2 (6 bases). Germline lookup yields CDR1 LNHDA and CDR2 SQIVND (reference sequence). V lost 3 bases and J 7 bases, leaving 18 bases between the germline ends. The CDR3 length is 15 residues. The CDR3 loop is CASSISAAGPATQYF. The DNA for the CDR3 is TGTGCCAGTAGTATTTCGGCGGCGGGGCCGGCGACCCAGTACTTC.

In this sample, this clone turned up once. This rearrangement joins TRBV28 to TRBJ1-5, with a weak D call TRBD1 (5 bases). Germline V lookup: CDR1 MDHEN, CDR2 SYDVKM. V gave up 7 bases and J gave up 2 bases, with 24 bases separating them. The CDR3 spans 18 residues. Here the CDR3 DNA reads TGTGCCAGCACCCACGGGACTCGGGTATTAAAGGGCAATCAGCCCCAGCATTTT. This gives the protein CASTHGTRVLKGNQPQHF.

The V call is TRBV2, the J call TRBJ2-1, with 8 bases matching TRBD2. CDR3 length equals 15 residues. V gave up 4 bases and J gave up 2 bases; unmatched junction bases: 4. CDR1 is SNHLY and CDR2 is FYNNEI in the germline V gene. The CDR3 reads CASSVGRGTYNEQFF. The CDR3 coding sequence is TGTGCCAGCAGTGTCGGGAGGGGAACCTACAATGAGCAGTTCTTC.

This clone was seen repeatedly, ten times or more. The CDR3: CASSQGHNQPQHF. The CDR3 DNA sequence: TGTGCCAGCAGCCAAGGGCACAATCAGCCCCAGCATTTT. This chain connects TRBV14 to TRBJ1-5; D unclear. The V end lost 1 base, the J end lost 3 bases, and 4 bases lay between the germline ends. CDR1 and CDR2 (germline): SGHDN, FVKESK. CDR3 length equals 13 residues.

This sequence joins TRBV20-1 and TRBJ2-7; 8 positions match TRBD2. The length of the CDR3 is 11 residues. CDR1 is DFQATT and CDR2 is SNEGSKA in the germline V gene (reference sequence). The junction had 4 bases not matched to a gene; V was cut back by 6 bases and J by 6 bases. CDR3: CSAAGAGEQYF. The CDR3, as DNA: TGCAGTGCAGCGGGAGCCGGCGAGCAGTACTTC.

This chain uses TRBV14 with TRBJ2-2; 11 positions agree with TRBD2. Germline-derived CDR1 and CDR2 are SGHDN and FVKESK. The CDR3 sequence is 21 residues long. With 0 bases clipped from V and 5 bases from J, the junction kept 17 bases outside the gene matches. The CDR3 DNA is TGTGCCAGCAGCCAAGAATTCCCGACTAGCGGGATCTTCAGAGGGACCGGGGAGCTGTTTTTT. This sequence encodes CASSQEFPTSGIFRGTGELFF. Based on the CDR3 plus reference TRBV14 and TRBJ2-2, the full variable domain is EAGVTQFPSHSVIEKGQTVTLRCDPISGHDNLYWYRRVMGKEIKFLLHFVKESKQDESGMPNNRFLAERTGGTYSTLKVQPAELEDSGVYFCASSQEFPTSGIFRGTGELFFGEGSRLTVL.